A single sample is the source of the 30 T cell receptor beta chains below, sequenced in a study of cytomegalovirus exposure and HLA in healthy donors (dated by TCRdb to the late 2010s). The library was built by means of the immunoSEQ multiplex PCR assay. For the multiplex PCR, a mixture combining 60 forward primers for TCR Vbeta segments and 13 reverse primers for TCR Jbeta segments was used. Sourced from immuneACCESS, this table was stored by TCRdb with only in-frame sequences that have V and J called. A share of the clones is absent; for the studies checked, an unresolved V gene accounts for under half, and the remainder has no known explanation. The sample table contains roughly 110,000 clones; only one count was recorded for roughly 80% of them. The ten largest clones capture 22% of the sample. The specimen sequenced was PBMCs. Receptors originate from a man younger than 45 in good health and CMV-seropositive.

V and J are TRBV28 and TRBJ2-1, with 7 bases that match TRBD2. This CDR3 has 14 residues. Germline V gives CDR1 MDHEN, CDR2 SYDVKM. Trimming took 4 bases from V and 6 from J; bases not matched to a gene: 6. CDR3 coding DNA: TGTGCCAGCAGTTCTCCTTCGGGGGGCAATGAGCAGTTCTTC. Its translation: CASSSPSGGNEQFF.

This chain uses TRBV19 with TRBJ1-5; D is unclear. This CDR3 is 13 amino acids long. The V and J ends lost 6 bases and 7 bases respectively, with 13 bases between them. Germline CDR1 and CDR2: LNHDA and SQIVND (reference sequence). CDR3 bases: TGTGCCAGTAGGTCGGGGTTGGGACAGCCCCAGCATTTT. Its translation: CASRSGLGQPQHF.

This CDR3 reads CASRADSYGYTF. DNA for the CDR3: TGTGCCAGCAGGGCGGACAGCTATGGCTACACCTTC. The rearrangement links TRBV28 to TRBJ1-2; D may be TRBD1 (6 bases). Trimming removed 6 bases at V and 4 bases at J, with 9 bases between. CDR3 size: 12 residues. Germline-derived CDR1 and CDR2 are MDHEN and SYDVKM.

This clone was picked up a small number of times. CDR3 sequence reads: CASSEGQARPYGYTF. The DNA of the CDR3 is TGTGCCAGCAGTGAGGGGCAGGCAAGACCCTATGGCTACACCTTC. This rearrangement joins TRBV2 to TRBJ1-2, with D maybe TRBD1 (5 bases). Germline V lookup: CDR1 SNHLY, CDR2 FYNNEI. V was trimmed by 3 bases and J by 4 bases, leaving 15 bases between them. This CDR3 contains 15 residues.

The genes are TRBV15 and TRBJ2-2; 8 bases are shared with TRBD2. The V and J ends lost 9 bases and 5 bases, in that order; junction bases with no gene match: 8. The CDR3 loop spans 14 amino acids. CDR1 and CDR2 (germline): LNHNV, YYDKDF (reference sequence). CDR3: CATLREGQTGELFF. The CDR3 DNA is TGTGCCACGCTACGGGAGGGCCAGACCGGGGAGCTGTTTTTT.

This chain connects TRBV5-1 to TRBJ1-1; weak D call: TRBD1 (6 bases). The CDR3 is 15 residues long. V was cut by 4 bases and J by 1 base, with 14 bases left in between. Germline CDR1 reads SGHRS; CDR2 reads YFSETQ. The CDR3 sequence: CASSQGGGWNTEAFF. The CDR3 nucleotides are TGCGCCAGCAGCCAAGGGGGGGGTTGGAACACTGAAGCTTTCTTT.

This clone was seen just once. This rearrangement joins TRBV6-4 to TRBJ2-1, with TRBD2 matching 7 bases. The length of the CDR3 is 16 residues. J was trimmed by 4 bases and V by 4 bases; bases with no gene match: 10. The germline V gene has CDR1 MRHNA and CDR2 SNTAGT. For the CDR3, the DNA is TGTGCCAGCAGTGTTCTACCGGGACTATCGTACAATGAGCAGTTCTTC. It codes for CASSVLPGLSYNEQFF.

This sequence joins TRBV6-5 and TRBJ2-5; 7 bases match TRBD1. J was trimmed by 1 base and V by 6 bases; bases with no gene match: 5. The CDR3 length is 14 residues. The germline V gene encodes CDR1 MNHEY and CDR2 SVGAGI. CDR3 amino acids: CASSRDRVQETQYF. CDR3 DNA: TGTGCCAGCAGCCGAGACAGGGTCCAAGAGACCCAGTACTTC.

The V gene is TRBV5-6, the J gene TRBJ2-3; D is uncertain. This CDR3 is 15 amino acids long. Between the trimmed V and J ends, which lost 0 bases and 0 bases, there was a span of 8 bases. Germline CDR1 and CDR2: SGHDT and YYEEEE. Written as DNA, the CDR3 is TGTGCCAGCAGCTTGGATAGAGGTAGCACAGATACGCAGTATTTT. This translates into CASSLDRGSTDTQYF.

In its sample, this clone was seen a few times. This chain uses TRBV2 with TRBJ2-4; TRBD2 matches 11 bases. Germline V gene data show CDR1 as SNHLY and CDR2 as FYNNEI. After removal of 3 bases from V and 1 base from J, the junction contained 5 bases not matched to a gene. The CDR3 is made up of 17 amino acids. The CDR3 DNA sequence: TGTGCCAGCAGTGACAGTAGCGGGGGGGCTGCCAAAAACATTCAGTACTTC. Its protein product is CASSDSSGGAAKNIQYF.

The CDR3 DNA follows: TGTGCCAGCAGCCCCCAGGGCGCGAACAATTCACCCCTCCACTTT. It specifies CASSPQGANNSPLHF. The J gene is TRBJ1-6, the V gene TRBV2, with D perhaps matching TRBD1 (5 bases). Trimming removed 6 bases at V and 7 bases at J, with 16 bases between. The CDR3 length is 15 residues. The germline gives CDR1 SNHLY, CDR2 FYNNEI.

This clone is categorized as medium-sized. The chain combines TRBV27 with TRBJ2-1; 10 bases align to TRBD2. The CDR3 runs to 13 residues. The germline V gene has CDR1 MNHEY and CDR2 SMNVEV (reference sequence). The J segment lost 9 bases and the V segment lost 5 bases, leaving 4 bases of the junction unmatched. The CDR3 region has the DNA TGTGCCAGCAGTGGGACTAGCGAGGCTGAGCAGTTCTTC. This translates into CASSGTSEAEQFF.

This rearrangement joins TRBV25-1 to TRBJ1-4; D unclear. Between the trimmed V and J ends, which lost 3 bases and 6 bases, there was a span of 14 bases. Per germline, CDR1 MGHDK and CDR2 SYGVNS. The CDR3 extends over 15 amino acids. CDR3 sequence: CASSDRLPRDEKLFF. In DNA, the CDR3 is TGTGCCAGCAGTGACCGCTTACCCCGGGATGAAAAACTGTTTTTT.

CDR3 sequence (DNA): TGTGCCAGCAGTTTACTCGGGGGGTCGAACACTGAAGCTTTCTTT. Its translation is CASSLLGGSNTEAFF. The genes are TRBV6-5 and TRBJ1-1, with D possibly being TRBD1 (5 bases). Germline V lookup: CDR1 MNHEY, CDR2 SVGAGI. With 4 bases removed from V and 1 base from J, the gap between germline ends came to 13 bases. The CDR3 consists of 15 residues.

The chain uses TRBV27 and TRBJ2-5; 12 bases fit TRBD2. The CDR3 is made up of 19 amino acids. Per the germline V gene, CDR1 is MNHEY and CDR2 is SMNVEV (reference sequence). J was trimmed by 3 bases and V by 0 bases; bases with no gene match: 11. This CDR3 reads CASSLSRGLAGPRKETQYF. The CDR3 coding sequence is TGTGCCAGCAGTTTATCCCGGGGACTAGCGGGCCCCAGAAAAGAGACCCAGTACTTC.

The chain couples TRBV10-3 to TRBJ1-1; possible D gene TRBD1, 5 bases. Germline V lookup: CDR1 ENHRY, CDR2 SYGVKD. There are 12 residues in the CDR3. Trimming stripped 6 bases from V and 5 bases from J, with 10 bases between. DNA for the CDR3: TGTGCCATCAGGGGGGAGGGGACTGAAGCTTTCTTT. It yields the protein CAIRGEGTEAFF.

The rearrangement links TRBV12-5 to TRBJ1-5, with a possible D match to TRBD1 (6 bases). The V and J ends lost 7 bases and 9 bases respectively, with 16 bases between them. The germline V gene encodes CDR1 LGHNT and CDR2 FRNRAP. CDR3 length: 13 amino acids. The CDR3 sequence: CASAPGGGLPQHF. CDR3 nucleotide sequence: TGTGCTAGTGCCCCGGGGGGGGGCCTGCCCCAGCATTTT.

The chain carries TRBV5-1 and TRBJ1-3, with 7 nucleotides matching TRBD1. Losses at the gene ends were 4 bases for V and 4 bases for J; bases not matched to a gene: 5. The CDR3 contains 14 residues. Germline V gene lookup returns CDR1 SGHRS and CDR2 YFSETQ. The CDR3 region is CASSPQGSGNTIYF. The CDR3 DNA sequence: TGCGCCAGCAGCCCACAGGGGTCCGGAAACACCATATATTTT.

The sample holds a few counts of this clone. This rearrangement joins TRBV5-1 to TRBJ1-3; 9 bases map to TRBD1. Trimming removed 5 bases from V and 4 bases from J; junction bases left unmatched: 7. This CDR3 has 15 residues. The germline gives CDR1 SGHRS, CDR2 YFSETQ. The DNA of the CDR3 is TGCGCCAGCAGTTCACAGGGGGCGTGGGGAAACACCATATATTTT. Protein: CASSSQGAWGNTIYF.

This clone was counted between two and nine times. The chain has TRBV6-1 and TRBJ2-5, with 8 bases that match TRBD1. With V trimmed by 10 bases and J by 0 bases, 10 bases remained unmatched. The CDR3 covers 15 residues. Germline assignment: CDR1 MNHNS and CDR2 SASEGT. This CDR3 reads CATRDRSWYQETQYF. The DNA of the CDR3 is TGTGCCACCCGGGACAGGAGCTGGTACCAAGAGACCCAGTACTTC.

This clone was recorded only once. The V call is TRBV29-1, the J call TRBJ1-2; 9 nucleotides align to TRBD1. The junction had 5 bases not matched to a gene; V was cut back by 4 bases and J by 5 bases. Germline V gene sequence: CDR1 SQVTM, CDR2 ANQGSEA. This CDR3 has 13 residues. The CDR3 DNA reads TGCAGCGTTGGGACCGGGACAGGGTATGGCTACACCTTC. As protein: CSVGTGTGYGYTF.

The CDR3 reads CASSLPGLAGSNEQFF. DNA of the CDR3: TGCGCCAGCAGCTTGCCGGGACTAGCGGGTTCCAATGAGCAGTTCTTC. The rearrangement uses TRBV5-1 and TRBJ2-1, with 12 bases aligning to TRBD2. V lost 1 base to trimming and J lost 6 bases; unmatched junction nucleotides: 5. The CDR3 covers 16 residues. Germline assignment: CDR1 SGHRS and CDR2 YFSETQ.

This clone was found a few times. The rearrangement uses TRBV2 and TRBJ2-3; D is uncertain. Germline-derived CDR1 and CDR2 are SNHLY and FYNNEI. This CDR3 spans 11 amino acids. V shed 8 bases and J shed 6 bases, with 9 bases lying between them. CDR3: CASSGWDTQYF. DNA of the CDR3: TGTGCCAGCTCCGGTTGGGATACGCAGTATTTT.

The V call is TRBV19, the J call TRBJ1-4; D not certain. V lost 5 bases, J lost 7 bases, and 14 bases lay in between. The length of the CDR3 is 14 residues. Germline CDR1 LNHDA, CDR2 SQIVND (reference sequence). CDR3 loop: CASSFPTSGEKLFF. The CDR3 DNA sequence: TGTGCCAGTAGTTTCCCCACTTCTGGTGAAAAACTGTTTTTT.

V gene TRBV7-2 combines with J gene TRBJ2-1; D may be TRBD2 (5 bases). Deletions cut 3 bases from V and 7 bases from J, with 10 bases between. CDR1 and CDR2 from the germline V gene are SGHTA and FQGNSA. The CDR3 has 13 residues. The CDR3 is CASSFARGNEQFF. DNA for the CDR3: TGTGCCAGCAGCTTCGCCCGGGGAAATGAGCAGTTCTTC.

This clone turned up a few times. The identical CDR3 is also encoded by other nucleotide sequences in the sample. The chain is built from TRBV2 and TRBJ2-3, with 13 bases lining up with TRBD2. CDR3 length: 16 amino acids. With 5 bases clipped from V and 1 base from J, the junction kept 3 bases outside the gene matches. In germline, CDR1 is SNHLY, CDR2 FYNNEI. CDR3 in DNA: TGTGCCAGCAGTCCAGGACTAGCGGGGGGCACAGATACGCAGTATTTT. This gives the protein CASSPGLAGGTDTQYF. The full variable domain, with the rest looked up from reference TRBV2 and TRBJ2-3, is EPEVTQTPSHQVTQMGQEVILRCVPISNHLYFYWYRQILGQKVEFLVSFYNNEISEKSEIFDDQFSVERPDGSNFTLKIRSTKLEDSAMYFCASSPGLAGGTDTQYFGPGTRLTVL.

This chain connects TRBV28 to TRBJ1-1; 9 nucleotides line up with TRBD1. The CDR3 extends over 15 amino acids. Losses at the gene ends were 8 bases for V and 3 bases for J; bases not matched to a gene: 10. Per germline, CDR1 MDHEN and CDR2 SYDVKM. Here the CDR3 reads CASYLQGARDTEAFF. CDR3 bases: TGTGCCAGCTACTTACAGGGGGCGCGCGACACTGAAGCTTTCTTT. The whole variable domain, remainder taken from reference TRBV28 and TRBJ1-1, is DVKVTQSSRYLVKRTGEKVFLECVQDMDHENMFWYRQDPGLGLRLIYFSYDVKMKEKGDIPEGYSVSREKKERFSLILESASTNQTSMYLCASYLQGARDTEAFFGQGTRLTVV.

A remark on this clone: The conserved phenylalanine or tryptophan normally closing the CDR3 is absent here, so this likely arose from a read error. The CDR3 here is CASGSGANVLTL. The CDR3, as DNA: TGTGCCAGCGGCTCTGGGGCCAACGTCCTGACTCTC. The J gene is TRBJ2-6, the V gene TRBV6-5; D remains unclear. Trimming cost V 8 bases and J 0 bases, with 2 bases left between them. Germline V gene sequence: CDR1 MNHEY, CDR2 SVGAGI. The CDR3 totals 12 residues.

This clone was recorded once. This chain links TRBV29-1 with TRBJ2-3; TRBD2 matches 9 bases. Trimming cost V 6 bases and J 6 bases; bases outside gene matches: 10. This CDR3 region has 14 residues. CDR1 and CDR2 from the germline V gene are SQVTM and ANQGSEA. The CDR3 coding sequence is TGCAGCGTAAATAGCGGGGGCTGGGGGGATACGCAGTATTTT. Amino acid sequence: CSVNSGGWGDTQYF.

CDR3 coding DNA: TGTGCCAGTAGTACGGGACCGGGACTAGCCAATGAGCAGTTCTTC. The encoded protein is CASSTGPGLANEQFF. The chain combines TRBV19 with TRBJ2-1; 9 bases match TRBD2. CDR1 is LNHDA, CDR2 SQIVND, per germline (reference sequence). The CDR3 runs to 15 residues. Trimming removed 4 bases from V and 6 bases from J; junction bases left unmatched: 7.